The 20 T cell receptor beta chains below were found in one sample sequenced in a study of shared clonotypes between healthy human individuals. TCRdb keeps only in-frame clones here, not all; method: immunoSEQ multiplex PCR. The table has 2.5 million or so clones, around 94% seen once. Sequences were obtained from naive CD4+ T cells sorted from blood. Subset described: CD45RA+ positively selected. The receptors were gathered from a man in his late teens or twenties in good health.

V gene TRBV5-1 combines with J gene TRBJ2-5; TRBD2 is a possible D gene (6 bases). The germline gives CDR1 SGHRS, CDR2 YFSETQ. With 4 bases removed from V and 2 bases from J, the gap between germline ends came to 15 bases. The CDR3 runs to 15 residues. The CDR3 DNA reads TGCGCCAGCAGCCTTTCGCTAGCGCCTCAAGAGACCCAGTACTTC. It translates to CASSLSLAPQETQYF.

The V call is TRBV7-9, the J call TRBJ2-6; 11 bases align to TRBD1. The germline CDR1 and CDR2 sequences are SEHNR and FQNEAQ (reference sequence). The CDR3 consists of 17 residues. Trimming cost V 1 base and J 4 bases; bases outside gene matches: 3. The CDR3 is CASSLGTGGVGANVLTF. CDR3 DNA: TGTGCCAGCAGCTTAGGGACAGGGGGCGTCGGGGCCAACGTCCTGACTTTC.

The chain couples TRBV19 to TRBJ1-1, with D perhaps TRBD1 (6 bases). V was pared by 5 bases and J by 8 bases, with 12 bases between. Germline CDR1 is LNHDA and CDR2 is SQIVND (reference sequence). The CDR3 runs to 12 residues. CDR3 region: CASSYRETEAFF. CDR3 nucleotide sequence: TGTGCCAGTAGTTACAGGGAAACGGAAGCTTTCTTT.

The chain links TRBV28 to TRBJ2-3, with 11 bases fitting TRBD2. In germline, CDR1 is MDHEN, CDR2 SYDVKM. With V trimmed by 2 bases and J by 5 bases, 3 bases remained unmatched. The CDR3 extends over 15 amino acids. CDR3 nucleotide sequence: TGTGCCAGCAGTTTACTAGCGGGAGGTTTAGATACGCAGTATTTT. Its protein product is CASSLLAGGLDTQYF.

The V call is TRBV5-1, the J call TRBJ2-6; a weak D match, TRBD1 (5 bases). Germline assignment: CDR1 SGHRS and CDR2 YFSETQ. The CDR3 spans 15 residues. V dropped 4 bases and J dropped 4 bases, with 12 bases sitting between them. In DNA, the CDR3 is TGCGCCAGCAGCGGCAGGGTGAGCGGGGCCAACGTCCTGACTTTC. This gives the protein CASSGRVSGANVLTF.

This rearrangement joins TRBV6-5 to TRBJ1-1, with TRBD1 matching over 8 bases. CDR1 is MNHEY and CDR2 is SVGAGI in the germline V gene. The trim removed 7 bases at V and 4 bases at J, leaving 8 bases unmatched. The CDR3 contains 14 residues. CDR3 region: CASIKPGGGTEAFF. The CDR3 DNA reads as TGTGCCAGCATTAAACCAGGGGGCGGCACTGAAGCTTTCTTT.

This sequence joins TRBV7-6 and TRBJ2-7; 10 bases agree with TRBD2. Germline values: CDR1 SGHVS, CDR2 FNYEAQ. This CDR3 comprises 15 residues. V shed 8 bases and J 2 bases; nucleotides not matched to a gene: 9. The CDR3 DNA is TGTGCCAGCGGTAATCAAGCGGGAGGGACCTACGAGCAGTACTTC. This gives the protein CASGNQAGGTYEQYF.

Here the CDR3 reads CASSETSGDPMDTQYF. CDR3 nucleotides: TGTGCCAGTAGTGAGACTAGCGGGGACCCGATGGATACGCAGTATTTT. The chain couples TRBV19 to TRBJ2-3; 11 bases fit TRBD2. This CDR3 region has 16 residues. Germline CDR1 and CDR2: LNHDA and SQIVND (reference sequence). Unmatched junction bases numbered 10, after V lost 5 bases and J lost 6 bases.

The chain links TRBV7-6 to TRBJ1-5; no firm D call. Trimming removed 5 bases from V and 7 bases from J, with 12 bases in between. There are 13 residues in the CDR3. Germline loops: CDR1 SGHVS, CDR2 FNYEAQ. DNA for the CDR3: TGTGCCAGCAGCCAAATCATTGGACAGCCCCAGCATTTT. Protein sequence: CASSQIIGQPQHF.

The CDR3 DNA sequence: TGCGCCAGCAGCCACCCGATGCGCTCTGGGGCCAACGTCCTGACTTTC. Residues: CASSHPMRSGANVLTF. J is TRBJ2-6 and V is TRBV4-1; no reliable D call. Trimming stripped 3 bases from V and 0 bases from J, with 9 bases between. Germline V gives CDR1 MGHRA, CDR2 YSYEKL. The CDR3 is 16 residues long.

The chain carries TRBV9 and TRBJ2-2; D not certain. Germline assignment: CDR1 SGDLS and CDR2 YYNGEE. V lost 4 bases and J 4 bases, leaving 17 bases between the germline ends. The CDR3 has 16 residues. CDR3 bases: TGTGCCAGCAGCCCACGTGGTTCATGGGGCACCGGGGAGCTGTTTTTT. This gives the protein CASSPRGSWGTGELFF.

V gene TRBV5-1 combines with J gene TRBJ1-1; tentative D call: TRBD1 (6 bases). The CDR3 consists of 14 residues. In germline, CDR1 is SGHRS, CDR2 YFSETQ. With 0 bases removed from V and 7 bases from J, the gap between germline ends came to 13 bases. In nucleotides, the CDR3 is TGCGCCAGCAGCTTGGGCCCTACACAGGGTGAAGCTTTCTTT. This codes for CASSLGPTQGEAFF.

The chain joins TRBV10-2 to TRBJ1-2; no clear D. Trimming shortened V by 5 bases and J by 1 base, and 11 bases separated the two germline ends. CDR1 and CDR2 from the germline V gene are WSHSY and SAAADI. The CDR3 totals 14 residues. For the CDR3, the DNA is TGCGCCAGCAGTCAGACACTGGGTAACTATGGCTACACCTTC. Amino acid sequence: CASSQTLGNYGYTF.

The sample holds a few counts of this clone. The chain uses TRBV10-1 and TRBJ1-6; D might be TRBD1 (6 bases). V lost 10 bases and J lost 7, with 14 bases in between. In germline, CDR1 is WNHNN, CDR2 SYGVQD (reference sequence). This CDR3 has 13 amino acids. The CDR3 region is CATQRTENSPLHF. CDR3 coding DNA: TGCGCCACCCAGAGGACAGAAAATTCACCCCTCCACTTT.

The gene calls are TRBV18 and TRBJ2-6; D is perhaps TRBD2 (5 bases). This CDR3 spans 18 amino acids. Trimming shortened V by 2 bases and J by 0 bases, and 14 bases separated the two germline ends. The germline V gene has CDR1 KGHSH and CDR2 LQKENI. The CDR3 sequence is CASSPVAADYSGANVLTF. In DNA form, the CDR3 reads TGTGCCAGCTCACCAGTGGCAGCCGACTACTCTGGGGCCAACGTCCTGACTTTC. Using reference TRBV18 and TRBJ2-6 for the parts outside the CDR3, the full variable domain is NAGVMQNPRHLVRRRGQEARLRCSPMKGHSHVYWYRQLPEEGLKFMVYLQKENIIDESGMPKERFSAEFPKEGPSILRIQQVVRGDSAAYFCASSPVAADYSGANVLTFGAGSRLTVL.

The V and J genes are TRBV18 and TRBJ2-5; D perhaps matches TRBD1 (5 bases). The CDR3 covers 16 residues. Germline lookup yields CDR1 KGHSH and CDR2 LQKENI. The germline V and J ends were trimmed by 3 bases and 7 bases, with 21 bases remaining between them. CDR3 sequence (DNA): TGTGCCAGCTCACCCCTGGACACCTTACGGTCTGCGACCCAGTACTTC. Translated, it gives CASSPLDTLRSATQYF.

The J gene is TRBJ1-2, the V gene TRBV6-1; 9 bases map to TRBD1. Germline V gene sequence: CDR1 MNHNS, CDR2 SASEGT. The CDR3 consists of 15 residues. Losses at the gene ends were 7 bases for V and 2 bases for J; bases not matched to a gene: 8. The CDR3 DNA reads as TGTGCCAGCACCGAAGGACAGGGGACGAACTATGGCTACACCTTC. The encoded protein is CASTEGQGTNYGYTF.

The chain recombines TRBV5-4 with TRBJ2-7; possibly TRBD1 for D (6 bases). CDR3 length: 13 residues. Germline CDR1 is SGHNT and CDR2 is YYREEE (reference sequence). V was clipped by 4 bases and J by 5 bases, with 13 bases between them. The DNA for the CDR3 is TGTGCCAGCAGCCCCCCAGGGGTTAACGAGCAGTACTTC. Translation: CASSPPGVNEQYF.

J is TRBJ2-2 and V is TRBV7-3; no definite D call. Looked up from germline, CDR1 is SGHTA and CDR2 is FQGTGA. Trimming cost V 4 bases and J 8 bases, with 14 bases left between them. This CDR3 region has 14 residues. The CDR3 reads CASSSQPSMGELFF. Written as DNA, the CDR3 is TGTGCCAGCAGCTCACAACCGTCCATGGGGGAGCTGTTTTTT.

The genes are TRBV27 and TRBJ2-1; a weak D match, TRBD2 (5 bases). In germline, CDR1 is MNHEY, CDR2 SMNVEV (reference sequence). V was clipped by 5 bases and J by 6 bases, with 17 bases between them. The CDR3 is 15 residues long. The chain's CDR3 is CASSVSRDLLNEQFF. CDR3 bases: TGTGCCAGCAGTGTCTCCCGGGATCTCCTCAATGAGCAGTTCTTC.